Listed below are T cell receptor beta chains from one sample, sequenced in a study of T cell repertoires in cytomegalovirus infection. TCRdb independently ran MiXCR on the reads; one entry per CDR3 protein. The table includes approximately 700,000 distinct CDR3 sequences, roughly 35% detected once. The source material was PBMCs. All receptors derive from a human donor in good health (CMV status not recorded). Some clones in this sample may be carry-over from other donors' samples. The CDR3 runs from the conserved cysteine through the conserved F or W. A D gene is named only where the DNA matches it firmly. Clone size appears in some rows only: once, few, many, or a class for an expanded clone.

v_gene	d_gene	j_gene	abundance	CDR3aa	CDR3nt
TRBV5-4	-	TRBJ1-2	-	CASSLVSAREYGYTF	TGTGCCAGCAGCTTGGTCTCGGCCAGGGAATATGGCTACACCTTC
TRBV30	TRBD2	TRBJ2-3	few	CAWSVGGGAKTDTQYF	TGTGCCTGGAGTGTCGGCGGGGGGGCAAAGACAGATACGCAGTATTTT
TRBV11-3	-	TRBJ2-7	many	CASSLGWGSYEQYF	TGTGCCAGCAGCTTGGGCTGGGGCTCCTACGAGCAGTACTTC
TRBV29-1	-	TRBJ1-1	once	CSVESRGTEAFF	TGCAGCGTTGAGAGCAGGGGTACTGAAGCTTTCTTT
TRBV2	TRBD2	TRBJ2-7	few	CASSEGTSGSSYEQYF	TGTGCCAGCAGTGAGGGGACTAGCGGGAGCTCCTACGAGCAGTACTTC
TRBV29-1	-	TRBJ2-3	-	CSVQVDPSTDTQYF	TGCAGCGTCCAGGTGGATCCTAGCACAGATACGCAGTATTTT
TRBV4-1	TRBD2	TRBJ2-7	-	CASSQDLAAGGYEQYF	TGCGCCAGCAGCCAAGATCTCGCAGCGGGGGGCTACGAGCAGTACTTC
TRBV4-1	-	TRBJ1-2	-	CASSQGGNRYGYTF	TGCGCCAGCAGCCAAGGGGGGAATCGGTATGGCTACACCTTC
TRBV6-5	TRBD2	TRBJ2-7	-	CALVQRGGHEQYF	TGTGCCCTCGTCCAGCGGGGAGGGCACGAGCAGTACTTC
TRBV5-6	TRBD1	TRBJ2-2	-	CASSLTGDHTGELFF	TGTGCCAGCAGCTTGACAGGGGACCATACCGGGGAGCTGTTTTTT
TRBV19	-	TRBJ2-2	-	CASSIVGGITGELFF	TGTGCCAGTAGTATAGTCGGAGGGATAACCGGGGAGCTGTTTTTT
TRBV11-2	TRBD1	TRBJ2-7	few	CASSLAVGQGFGEQYF	TGTGCCAGCAGCTTAGCTGTGGGACAGGGGTTTGGGGAGCAGTACTTC
TRBV2	TRBD1	TRBJ1-5	few	CASSKQGSGNQPQHF	TGTGCCAGCAGTAAACAGGGGTCTGGCAATCAGCCCCAGCATTTT
TRBV11-3	-	TRBJ2-2	-	CASSLRLQGKAGELFF	TGTGCCAGCAGCTTACGTCTCCAGGGCAAGGCCGGGGAGCTGTTTTTT
TRBV28	-	TRBJ1-1	-	CASSSAGNTEAFF	TGTGCCAGCAGTTCCGCGGGAAACACTGAAGCTTTCTTT